This is a list of T cell receptor beta chains from one sample in a study of shared clonotypes between healthy human individuals. The method was immunoSEQ multiplex PCR; TCRdb's version includes in-frame clones alone and lacks a portion of them. The data show about 680,000 clones, around 90% seen once. The sequenced sample consisted of naive CD8+ T cells sorted from blood. Receptor source: a man in his thirties or forties in good health. Both conserved end residues are part of each CDR3. D genes are given only for firm matches. Rows may omit the clone size; those that give it use once, few, many or a size class.

clone_size: few; v_call: TRBV6-6; j_call: TRBJ2-7; d_call: -; cdr3_length: 14; cdr3_nt: TGTGCCAGCAGCCGACAGTTGACACCCTACGAGCAGTACTTC; cdr3_aa: CASSRQLTPYEQYF
clone_size: -; v_call: TRBV4-2; j_call: TRBJ1-1; d_call: -; cdr3_length: 12; cdr3_nt: TGTGCCAGCAGCCAAACCGGGAATGAAGCTTTCTTT; cdr3_aa: CASSQTGNEAFF
clone_size: -; v_call: TRBV7-2; j_call: TRBJ2-1; d_call: -; cdr3_length: 14; cdr3_nt: TGTGCCAGCAGCTTAGATAGCAGGTGGAGTGAGCAGTTCTTC; cdr3_aa: CASSLDSRWSEQFF
clone_size: once; v_call: TRBV7-6; j_call: TRBJ2-2; d_call: -; cdr3_length: 16; cdr3_nt: TGTGCCAGCAGCGTACGGACAGTAGGGAACACCGGGGAGCTGTTTTTT; cdr3_aa: CASSVRTVGNTGELFF
clone_size: -; v_call: TRBV4-3; j_call: TRBJ1-2; d_call: -; cdr3_length: 16; cdr3_nt: TGCGCCAGCAGCCAAAATCGCGGGCAGGATTTCGGTGGCTACACCTTC; cdr3_aa: CASSQNRGQDFGGYTF
clone_size: -; v_call: TRBV6-1; j_call: TRBJ2-3; d_call: -; cdr3_length: 14; cdr3_nt: TGTGCCAGCAGTCTTGTAGTATCCACAGATACGCAGTATTTT; cdr3_aa: CASSLVVSTDTQYF
clone_size: -; v_call: TRBV7-2; j_call: TRBJ2-1; d_call: TRBD2; cdr3_length: 15; cdr3_nt: TGTGCCAGCAGCTTAACTAGCGGGAGCGACAATGAGCAGTTCTTC; cdr3_aa: CASSLTSGSDNEQFF
clone_size: -; v_call: TRBV27; j_call: TRBJ2-1; d_call: TRBD2; cdr3_length: 18; cdr3_nt: TGTGCCAGCAGGCAACTAGCGGGCCCAGTTATTTCCTACAATGAGCAGTTCTTC; cdr3_aa: CASRQLAGPVISYNEQFF
clone_size: -; v_call: TRBV7-3; j_call: TRBJ2-1; d_call: TRBD2; cdr3_length: 15; cdr3_nt: TGTGCCAGCAGCCAAGCGGGAGATAACTACAATGAGCAGTTCTTC; cdr3_aa: CASSQAGDNYNEQFF
clone_size: -; v_call: TRBV10-1; j_call: TRBJ2-1; d_call: -; cdr3_length: 14; cdr3_nt: TGCGCCAGCATCAGACGGCGTGGGGACAATGAGCAGTTCTTC; cdr3_aa: CASIRRRGDNEQFF
clone_size: -; v_call: TRBV19; j_call: TRBJ1-1; d_call: -; cdr3_length: 11; cdr3_nt: TGTGCCAGTAGTCCCGGCGGTGAAGCTTTCTTT; cdr3_aa: CASSPGGEAFF
clone_size: -; v_call: TRBV5-6; j_call: TRBJ2-7; d_call: -; cdr3_length: 14; cdr3_nt: TGTGCCAGCAGCGCCACGACAGACTTCTACGAGCAGTACTTC; cdr3_aa: CASSATTDFYEQYF
clone_size: -; v_call: TRBV19; j_call: TRBJ1-2; d_call: TRBD1; cdr3_length: 14; cdr3_nt: TGTGCCAGTAGTGATAGACAGGGGCCGATTGGCTACACCTTC; cdr3_aa: CASSDRQGPIGYTF
clone_size: -; v_call: TRBV9; j_call: TRBJ1-4; d_call: -; cdr3_length: 12; cdr3_nt: TGTGCCAGCGGTGGTCCTAATGAAAAACTGTTTTTT; cdr3_aa: CASGGPNEKLFF
clone_size: -; v_call: TRBV28; j_call: TRBJ2-7; d_call: TRBD1; cdr3_length: 14; cdr3_nt: TGTGCCAGCAGTCGGGACAGACCCCTTTCCGAGCAGTACTTC; cdr3_aa: CASSRDRPLSEQYF
clone_size: -; v_call: TRBV6-6; j_call: TRBJ2-6; d_call: -; cdr3_length: 16; cdr3_nt: TGTGCCAGCAGTTTTTTGGGACCCGAGGGGGCCAACGTCCTGACTTTC; cdr3_aa: CASSFLGPEGANVLTF
clone_size: -; v_call: TRBV29-1; j_call: TRBJ2-1; d_call: -; cdr3_length: 11; cdr3_nt: TGCAGCGTTGAAGGGCGAGGTGAGCAGTTCTTC; cdr3_aa: CSVEGRGEQFF
clone_size: -; v_call: TRBV7-2; j_call: TRBJ2-7; d_call: TRBD2; cdr3_length: 15; cdr3_nt: TGTGCCAGCAGCTTAGGCCTAGCGGGAGGGTACGAGCAGTACTTC; cdr3_aa: CASSLGLAGGYEQYF
clone_size: -; v_call: TRBV19; j_call: TRBJ2-1; d_call: -; cdr3_length: 15; cdr3_nt: TGTGCCAGTAGTTCACTCGAGAGCTCCTACAATGAGCAGTTCTTC; cdr3_aa: CASSSLESSYNEQFF
clone_size: -; v_call: TRBV11-2; j_call: TRBJ2-7; d_call: -; cdr3_length: 12; cdr3_nt: TGTGCCAGCAGCTTTGACGGATACGAGCAGTACTTC; cdr3_aa: CASSFDGYEQYF
clone_size: -; v_call: TRBV5-1; j_call: TRBJ2-3; d_call: TRBD2; cdr3_length: 15; cdr3_nt: TGCGCCAGCAGCTTGGCGGGAGGAGGGACAGATACGCAGTATTTT; cdr3_aa: CASSLAGGGTDTQYF
clone_size: -; v_call: TRBV14; j_call: TRBJ2-2; d_call: -; cdr3_length: 16; cdr3_nt: TGTGCCAGCAGCCCCCGGGTAGCGATCGACACCGGGGAGCTGTTTTTT; cdr3_aa: CASSPRVAIDTGELFF
clone_size: -; v_call: TRBV5-6; j_call: TRBJ1-1; d_call: -; cdr3_length: 13; cdr3_nt: TGTGCCAGCAGCTTGGCGGCGAACACTGAAGCTTTCTTT; cdr3_aa: CASSLAANTEAFF
clone_size: -; v_call: TRBV7-9; j_call: TRBJ1-2; d_call: -; cdr3_length: 16; cdr3_nt: TGTGCCAGCAGACCTACAATAGGACGGTTAAACGATGGCTACACCTTC; cdr3_aa: CASRPTIGRLNDGYTF
clone_size: -; v_call: TRBV11-3; j_call: TRBJ1-1; d_call: -; cdr3_length: 13; cdr3_nt: TGTGCCAGCAGCCTCGGGACACCCACTGAAGCTTTCTTT; cdr3_aa: CASSLGTPTEAFF
clone_size: -; v_call: TRBV7-9; j_call: TRBJ2-7; d_call: TRBD1; cdr3_length: 14; cdr3_nt: TGTGCCAGCAGCGGAAGGGACAGGGGCTACGAGCAGTACTTC; cdr3_aa: CASSGRDRGYEQYF
clone_size: -; v_call: TRBV28; j_call: TRBJ1-1; d_call: -; cdr3_length: 11; cdr3_nt: TGTGCCAGCAGTCCGCTGACTGAAGCTTTCTTT; cdr3_aa: CASSPLTEAFF
clone_size: -; v_call: TRBV5-8; j_call: TRBJ1-1; d_call: -; cdr3_length: 13; cdr3_nt: TGTGCCAGCAGCTTGGCGGGCTGGTCTGAAGCTTTCTTT; cdr3_aa: CASSLAGWSEAFF
clone_size: -; v_call: TRBV2; j_call: TRBJ1-5; d_call: -; cdr3_length: 14; cdr3_nt: TGTGCCAGCAGTGAGTCGGGGAAGTTCCAGCCCCAGCATTTT; cdr3_aa: CASSESGKFQPQHF
clone_size: -; v_call: TRBV11-2; j_call: TRBJ1-2; d_call: TRBD1; cdr3_length: 15; cdr3_nt: TGTGCCAGCAGCTTAGGGCGACAGGGTAACTATGGCTACACCTTC; cdr3_aa: CASSLGRQGNYGYTF
clone_size: -; v_call: TRBV11-2; j_call: TRBJ2-1; d_call: TRBD2; cdr3_length: 16; cdr3_nt: TGTGCCAGCAGCTTAGGAGCGGGAGGGCCCGTGAATGAGCAGTTCTTC; cdr3_aa: CASSLGAGGPVNEQFF
clone_size: -; v_call: TRBV27; j_call: TRBJ2-2; d_call: TRBD2; cdr3_length: 15; cdr3_nt: TGTGCCAGCAGTATCTTACTAGCGCGGACCGGGGAGCTGTTTTTT; cdr3_aa: CASSILLARTGELFF
clone_size: -; v_call: TRBV5-4; j_call: TRBJ2-7; d_call: -; cdr3_length: 12; cdr3_nt: TGTGCCTGGCGATTGATCCCCTACGAGCAGTACTTC; cdr3_aa: CAWRLIPYEQYF
clone_size: -; v_call: TRBV7-2; j_call: TRBJ2-7; d_call: -; cdr3_length: 13; cdr3_nt: TGTGCCAGCAGCTTATGGCGGGTCTACGAGCAGTACTTC; cdr3_aa: CASSLWRVYEQYF
clone_size: -; v_call: TRBV28; j_call: TRBJ2-7; d_call: TRBD2; cdr3_length: 17; cdr3_nt: TGTGCCAGCAGCGGACTAGCGGGTGTCAGCGGCTTCTACGAGCAGTACTTC; cdr3_aa: CASSGLAGVSGFYEQYF
clone_size: -; v_call: TRBV11-3; j_call: TRBJ2-5; d_call: TRBD2; cdr3_length: 18; cdr3_nt: TGTGCCAGCAGCCTCGGACTAGCGGGAGGGCCTCTATTCGAGACCCAGTACTTC; cdr3_aa: CASSLGLAGGPLFETQYF
clone_size: -; v_call: TRBV10-3; j_call: TRBJ2-7; d_call: TRBD2; cdr3_length: 16; cdr3_nt: TGTGCCATCAGGTTTGACGTGGCGGGAGGAAACTACGAGCAGTACTTC; cdr3_aa: CAIRFDVAGGNYEQYF
clone_size: -; v_call: TRBV2; j_call: TRBJ2-1; d_call: -; cdr3_length: 14; cdr3_nt: TGTGCCAGCTTATTTCGACCCGGTCGGGATGAGCAGTTCTTC; cdr3_aa: CASLFRPGRDEQFF
clone_size: -; v_call: TRBV27; j_call: TRBJ2-1; d_call: TRBD2; cdr3_length: 14; cdr3_nt: TGTGCCAGCAGTTTAGTCGGGAGGCACGATGAGCAGTTCTTC; cdr3_aa: CASSLVGRHDEQFF
clone_size: -; v_call: TRBV7-9; j_call: TRBJ2-5; d_call: -; cdr3_length: 17; cdr3_nt: TGTGCCAGCAGCTTAGAGCTAGGAGGGCCAAGTGAGGAGACCCAGTACTTC; cdr3_aa: CASSLELGGPSEETQYF
clone_size: -; v_call: TRBV5-1; j_call: TRBJ2-1; d_call: -; cdr3_length: 17; cdr3_nt: TGCGCCAGCAGCTTGGAGGGCGGGGCCCCCCCTTACAATGAGCAGTTCTTC; cdr3_aa: CASSLEGGAPPYNEQFF
clone_size: -; v_call: TRBV28; j_call: TRBJ1-2; d_call: TRBD1; cdr3_length: 14; cdr3_nt: TGTGCCAGCAGTTCCAGGGGGCGTCGCTATGGCTACACCTTC; cdr3_aa: CASSSRGRRYGYTF
clone_size: once; v_call: TRBV7-9; j_call: TRBJ2-7; d_call: TRBD1; cdr3_length: 15; cdr3_nt: TGTGCCAGCAGCTTAGTAGGACAGGGTTGGAACGAGCAGTACTTC; cdr3_aa: CASSLVGQGWNEQYF
clone_size: -; v_call: TRBV11-2; j_call: TRBJ2-1; d_call: -; cdr3_length: 11; cdr3_nt: TGTGCCAGCAGCGCCTGGGATGAGCAGTTCTTC; cdr3_aa: CASSAWDEQFF